The 23 T cell receptor beta chains below all came from one sample that was sequenced in a study of blood T cell repertoires in COVID-19. Produced via immunoSEQ multiplex PCR; TCRdb's table is partial and in-frame only. The sample holds about 240,000 clones, roughly 80% seen once. The specimen was peripheral blood. The origin of the receptors is a woman aged 80 or over with acute or convalescent COVID-19.

The genes are TRBV27 and TRBJ1-6; D is uncertain. Trimming left V 5 bases short and J 0 bases short, with 20 bases between. This CDR3 region has 19 residues. Germline CDR1 and CDR2: MNHEY and SMNVEV (reference sequence). CDR3 bases: TGTGCCAGCAGTCCTCGGGTCGATGCTTTGAGCTCCTATAATTCACCCCTCCACTTT. Protein: CASSPRVDALSSYNSPLHF.

This clone was recorded once. The chain uses TRBV18 and TRBJ1-2; 7 bases fit TRBD1. CDR3 length: 14 residues. The germline V gene encodes CDR1 KGHSH and CDR2 LQKENI. V gave up 3 bases and J gave up 4 bases; unmatched junction bases: 5. The DNA of the CDR3 is TGTGCCAGCTCACCTGACAGGGTAGTCTATGGCTACACCTTC. Translating it yields CASSPDRVVYGYTF. Variable domain in full (rest from reference TRBV18 and TRBJ1-2): NAGVMQNPRHLVRRRGQEARLRCSPMKGHSHVYWYRQLPEEGLKFMVYLQKENIIDESGMPKERFSAEFPKEGPSILRIQQVVRGDSAAYFCASSPDRVVYGYTFGSGTRLTVV.

V and J are TRBV9 and TRBJ2-1; 7 positions agree with TRBD1. This CDR3 has 15 residues. After removal of 0 bases from V and 4 bases from J, the junction contained 4 bases not matched to a gene. Germline values: CDR1 SGDLS, CDR2 YYNGEE. In nucleotides, the CDR3 is TGTGCCAGCAGCGTAGAAGGGGGCGGATACAATGAGCAGTTCTTC. Residues: CASSVEGGGYNEQFF.

The table lists this clone with a few counts. V is TRBV3-1 (or the pseudogene TRBV3-2) and J is TRBJ1-3; D may be TRBD1 (6 bases). The CDR3 is 14 residues long. The germline gives CDR1 LGHDT, CDR2 YNNKEL (reference sequence). With 5 bases removed from V and 2 bases from J, the gap between germline ends came to 10 bases. The CDR3 protein is CASSVQGTGNTIYF. CDR3 nucleotides: TGTGCCAGCAGCGTACAGGGTACTGGAAACACCATATATTTT.

The genes are TRBV3-1 (or the pseudogene TRBV3-2) and TRBJ1-2; perhaps TRBD1 as D (6 bases). The CDR3 extends over 16 amino acids. V lost 0 bases and J lost 4, with 15 bases in between. CDR1 and CDR2 from the germline V gene are LGHDT and YNNKEL (reference sequence). The DNA for the CDR3 is TGTGCCAGCAGCCAAGATGGGGGAGGGGGTCCCTATGGCTACACCTTC. It encodes CASSQDGGGGPYGYTF.

This sequence joins TRBV24-1 and TRBJ2-5; perhaps TRBD1 as D (5 bases). The CDR3 loop spans 15 amino acids. The germline V gene has CDR1 KGHDR and CDR2 SFDVKD. The germline V and J ends were trimmed by 3 bases and 3 bases, with 13 bases remaining between them. The CDR3 nucleotides read TGTGCCACCAGTGATCGGGCAGGGCTTAAAGAGACCCAGTACTTC. Amino acids: CATSDRAGLKETQYF.

The CDR3 coding sequence is TGCGCCAGCAGCCAAGTTACCGGGACAGCCCGCTCTGGAAACACCATATATTTT. Its protein is CASSQVTGTARSGNTIYF. The chain has TRBV4-1 and TRBJ1-3, with 7 bases that match TRBD1. Germline CDR1 is MGHRA and CDR2 is YSYEKL. The CDR3 covers 18 residues. The junction had 9 bases not matched to a gene; V was cut back by 1 base and J by 0 bases.

J is TRBJ1-4 and V is TRBV7-9; TRBD1 aligns across 8 bases. Germline V gene data show CDR1 as SEHNR and CDR2 as FQNEAQ (reference sequence). Germline trimming cut 2 bases from V and 4 bases from J; bases unmatched to any gene: 9. CDR3 length: 17 amino acids. The CDR3 is CASSLLSGQGFNEKLFF. In nucleotides, the CDR3 is TGTGCCAGCAGCTTACTTTCAGGACAGGGCTTTAATGAAAAACTGTTTTTT. The full variable domain, its missing parts supplied by reference TRBV7-9 and TRBJ1-4, is DTGVSQNPRHKITKRGQNVTFRCDPISEHNRLYWYRQTLGQGPEFLTYFQNEAQLEKSRLLSDRFSAERPKGSFSTLEIQRTEQGDSAMYLCASSLLSGQGFNEKLFFGSGTQLSVL.

The chain carries TRBV9 and TRBJ2-1; the match to TRBD2 covers 10 bases. Germline CDR1 is SGDLS and CDR2 is YYNGEE. CDR3 size: 15 residues. The ends lost 4 bases at V and 4 bases at J; junction bases unmatched: 5. Here the CDR3 reads CASSLGTSEYNEQFF. The CDR3 DNA sequence: TGTGCCAGCAGCCTTGGGACTAGCGAATACAATGAGCAGTTCTTC.

This clone was found a few times. As DNA, the CDR3 is TGCGCCAGCAGCCCCTGGACAGGGGGTACAGATACGCAGTATTTT. This gives the protein CASSPWTGGTDTQYF. This chain connects TRBV5-1 to TRBJ2-3; TRBD1 matches at 10 bases. Germline CDR1 is SGHRS and CDR2 is YFSETQ. This CDR3 contains 15 residues. V trimming: 4 bases; J trimming: 3 bases; junction bases outside the gene matches: 5.

This chain connects TRBV5-1 to TRBJ2-7, with a tentative D call TRBD2 (7 bases). The V and J ends lost 7 bases and 3 bases respectively, with 23 bases between them. CDR1 SGHRS and CDR2 YFSETQ come from the germline V gene. The CDR3 consists of 16 residues. The CDR3, as DNA: TGCGCCAGCGCAAAGGGAGGGGGGGTCCGGGACTACGAGCAGTACTTC. It yields the protein CASAKGGGVRDYEQYF. The whole variable domain, remainder taken from reference TRBV5-1 and TRBJ2-7, is KAGVTQTPRYLIKTRGQQVTLSCSPISGHRSVSWYQQTPGQGLQFLFEYFSETQRNKGNFPGRFSGRQFSNSRSEMNVSTLELGDSALYLCASAKGGGVRDYEQYFGPGTRLTVT.

The genes are TRBV28 and TRBJ1-1, with TRBD1 matching over 9 bases. Germline CDR1 and CDR2: MDHEN and SYDVKM. V shed 5 bases and J 6 bases; nucleotides not matched to a gene: 10. This CDR3 has 15 residues. The CDR3 spells CASSPHSGQGAEAFF. The CDR3, as DNA: TGTGCCAGCAGTCCACATTCGGGACAGGGCGCTGAAGCTTTCTTT.

This clone was observed a handful of times. A read error may account for a junction end that differs from germline. The genes are TRBV10-3 and TRBJ1-5; 9 nucleotides align to TRBD1. The CDR3 is 15 amino acids. Germline CDR1 ENHRY, CDR2 SYGVKD. CDR3 in amino acids: CASGVNTGGKQPQHF. In nucleotides, the CDR3 is TGTGCCTCAGGGGTCAATACAGGGGGCAAGCAGCCCCAGCATTTT.

Only one count was recorded for this clone. The chain carries TRBV5-1 and TRBJ1-1, with D possibly matching TRBD1 (6 bases). The length of the CDR3 is 13 residues. V shed 7 bases and J shed 5 bases, with 15 bases lying between them. CDR1 and CDR2 (germline): SGHRS, YFSETQ. Written as DNA, the CDR3 is TGCGCCAGCCGGCAAGAGAGGGGGACTGAAGCTTTCTTT. Translating gives CASRQERGTEAFF.

This rearrangement joins TRBV6-2 or TRBV6-3 to TRBJ1-5, with TRBD1 as a possible D gene (5 bases). V was cut by 6 bases and J by 9 bases, with 15 bases left in between. The CDR3 contains 13 residues. Germline V gene lookup returns CDR1 MNHEY and CDR2 SVGEGT. CDR3 residues: CASSRDWGWPQHF. In DNA form, the CDR3 reads TGTGCCAGCAGCCGGGACTGGGGGTGGCCCCAGCATTTT.

The chain uses TRBV28 and TRBJ2-5, with 8 bases fitting TRBD1. Germline assignment: CDR1 MDHEN and CDR2 SYDVKM. After removal of 6 bases from V and 1 base from J, the junction contained 7 bases not matched to a gene. The CDR3 sequence is 15 residues long. CDR3 in amino acids: CASRRSGQGQETQYF. As DNA, the CDR3 is TGTGCCAGCAGACGCTCCGGACAGGGCCAAGAGACCCAGTACTTC.

The chain uses TRBV7-9 and TRBJ1-6; D call uncertain. V shed 1 base and J shed 5 bases, with 6 bases lying between them. The length of the CDR3 is 14 residues. Germline CDR1 and CDR2: SEHNR and FQNEAQ (reference sequence). The CDR3 DNA sequence: TGTGCCAGCAGCTTAGGAAGCGATAATTCACCCCTCCACTTT. Amino acid sequence: CASSLGSDNSPLHF.

The chain has TRBV7-9 and TRBJ1-5; TRBD1 is a possible D gene (5 bases). This CDR3 region has 14 residues. V lost 6 bases to trimming and J lost 2 bases, with 11 bases between them. The germline V gene has CDR1 SEHNR and CDR2 FQNEAQ (reference sequence). CDR3 sequence reads: CASSQGAGNQPQHF. CDR3 in DNA: TGTGCCAGCAGTCAAGGGGCCGGCAATCAGCCCCAGCATTTT.

For this clone: The sample holds other DNA sequences that translate to the same CDR3. Written as DNA, the CDR3 is TGTGCCAGCAGCCCTAGCGGGGGGGCCGCCGAGCAGTACTTC. Protein sequence: CASSPSGGAAEQYF. The chain carries TRBV3-1 (or the pseudogene TRBV3-2) and TRBJ2-7; the match to TRBD2 covers 12 bases. From germline, CDR1 is LGHDT and CDR2 YNNKEL (reference sequence). Trimming removed 4 bases from V and 6 bases from J; junction bases left unmatched: 4. The CDR3 runs 14 residues.

The J gene is TRBJ1-2, the V gene TRBV7-8; D is perhaps TRBD1 (5 bases). The CDR3 runs to 17 residues. V was pared by 1 base and J by 4 bases, with 19 bases between. CDR1 SGHVS and CDR2 FQNEAQ come from the germline V gene. The CDR3 is CASSLVTGYSSGYGYTF. The CDR3 DNA follows: TGTGCCAGCAGCTTAGTAACAGGTTACTCAAGTGGCTATGGCTACACCTTC.

The gene calls are TRBV2 and TRBJ1-2, with 7 nucleotides matching TRBD1. The J segment lost 8 bases and the V segment lost 5 bases, leaving 20 bases of the junction unmatched. This CDR3 spans 17 amino acids. Germline V gene data show CDR1 as SNHLY and CDR2 as FYNNEI. In DNA form, the CDR3 reads TGTGCCAGCAGTTACCCAACCGGCCGGGACAGCCCCCAGGGCTACACCTTC. This encodes CASSYPTGRDSPQGYTF.

This clone occurred a few times. The gene calls are TRBV5-4 and TRBJ1-6, with 7 bases matching TRBD1. Per the germline V gene, CDR1 is SGHNT and CDR2 is YYREEE (reference sequence). The CDR3 has 14 residues. Trimming took 4 bases from V and 8 from J; bases not matched to a gene: 6. The CDR3 sequence: CASSALRGDSPLHF. As DNA, the CDR3 is TGTGCCAGCAGCGCCCTCAGGGGGGATTCACCCCTCCACTTT.

The V and J genes are TRBV30 and TRBJ1-6; 8 bases match TRBD1. The CDR3 is made up of 13 amino acids. Germline values: CDR1 GTSNPN, CDR2 SVGIG (reference sequence). The V segment lost 4 bases and the J segment 12 bases; nucleotides outside the gene matches: 8. The DNA of the CDR3 is TGTGCCTGGACAACAGGGGGTCTGGGACCCCTCCACTTT. Encoded protein: CAWTTGGLGPLHF.